Shown below are 21 T cell receptor beta chains from a single sample sequenced in a study of blood T cell repertoires in COVID-19. Measured with immunoSEQ multiplex PCR; TCRdb has only the in-frame clones, and not every one. The repertoire holds over 70,000 clones, with more than 70% as singletons. Sample: peripheral blood. The receptors were gathered from a man between 65 and 85 years old with active or convalescent COVID-19.

This chain uses TRBV18 with TRBJ2-7; 9 bases are shared with TRBD1. The CDR3 loop spans 17 amino acids. V shed 0 bases, J shed 2 bases, and the junction held 8 bases outside the gene matches. CDR1 is KGHSH and CDR2 is LQKENI in the germline V gene. The CDR3 DNA follows: TGTGCCAGCTCACCACCCCGTACCGGGACAGGGACCTACGAGCAGTACTTC. Protein: CASSPPRTGTGTYEQYF.

This clone was detected ten times or more. The chain has TRBV9 and TRBJ1-5, with D possibly being TRBD1 (5 bases). Germline V gene sequence: CDR1 SGDLS, CDR2 YYNGEE. This CDR3 is built from 14 residues. V lost 0 bases and J lost 7, with 11 bases in between. The CDR3 reads CASSVDFRGQPQHF. CDR3 in DNA: TGTGCCAGCAGCGTAGACTTTCGGGGGCAGCCCCAGCATTTT.

The chain combines TRBV14 with TRBJ1-1; perhaps TRBD1 as D (5 bases). Germline lookup yields CDR1 SGHDN and CDR2 FVKESK. The CDR3 runs to 17 residues. Trimming pared 5 bases from V and 0 bases from J, leaving 19 bases between. Here the CDR3 reads CASSTRGGRTLNTEAFF. The CDR3 DNA sequence: TGTGCCAGCAGCACAAGGGGCGGCCGAACCTTGAACACTGAAGCTTTCTTT.

The V gene is TRBV24-1, the J gene TRBJ2-2, with D possibly TRBD2 on 5 matching bases. Germline V gene sequence: CDR1 KGHDR, CDR2 SFDVKD. V lost 3 bases to trimming and J lost 4 bases, with 17 bases between them. The CDR3 runs to 17 residues. Written as DNA, the CDR3 is TGTGCCACCAGTGATCCCGCGGACTCCGTCACCACCGGGGAGCTGTTTTTT. As protein: CATSDPADSVTTGELFF.

This chain links TRBV24-1 with TRBJ2-2; the D is unclear. V was trimmed by 5 bases and J by 5 bases, leaving 8 bases between them. Germline values: CDR1 KGHDR, CDR2 SFDVKD. This CDR3 is 13 amino acids long. The CDR3 bases are TGTGCCACCAGTGTTACGGAGACCGGGGAGCTGTTTTTT. It codes for CATSVTETGELFF.

V and J are TRBV28 and TRBJ2-7; TRBD1 agrees at 9 bases. This CDR3 has 15 residues. From germline, CDR1 is MDHEN and CDR2 SYDVKM. Unmatched junction bases numbered 8, after V lost 6 bases and J lost 2 bases. CDR3 sequence reads: CASRSGTGRTYEQYF. The CDR3 coding sequence is TGTGCCAGCAGATCCGGGACAGGGAGGACCTACGAGCAGTACTTC.

The rearrangement joins TRBV10-3 to TRBJ2-3, with D perhaps matching TRBD1 (5 bases). Germline V gene sequence: CDR1 ENHRY, CDR2 SYGVKD. Trimming removed 6 bases from V and 2 bases from J, with 12 bases in between. CDR3 size: 14 residues. CDR3 protein: CAIRSSGNTDTQYF. For the CDR3, the DNA is TGTGCCATCAGAAGTTCAGGGAACACAGATACGCAGTATTTT.

The rearrangement joins TRBV7-9 to TRBJ1-1; unclear D gene. The germline V gene encodes CDR1 SEHNR and CDR2 FQNEAQ (reference sequence). The CDR3 is made up of 13 amino acids. The germline V and J ends were trimmed by 8 bases and 1 base, with 11 bases remaining between them. The CDR3 nucleotides are TGTGCCAGCGCCTTACAGTCGAACACTGAAGCTTTCTTT. Translating it yields CASALQSNTEAFF.

The V and J genes are TRBV20-1 and TRBJ1-1; maybe TRBD1 (6 bases). This CDR3 spans 11 amino acids. The V gene's germline CDR1 is DFQATT and CDR2 SNEGSKA (reference sequence). V was clipped by 4 bases and J by 6 bases, with 9 bases between them. CDR3 DNA: TGCAGTGCTAAGCGGACAGCTGAAGCTTTCTTT. It is translated as CSAKRTAEAFF.

The genes are TRBV30 and TRBJ2-7; 7 bases match TRBD1. Germline V gene sequence: CDR1 GTSNPN, CDR2 SVGIG (reference sequence). The CDR3 runs to 12 residues. V dropped 5 bases and J dropped 1; count of bases not matched to a gene: 2. The CDR3 region is CAWRDSSYEQYF. The CDR3 nucleotides read TGTGCCTGGCGGGACAGTTCCTACGAGCAGTACTTC. Full variable domain (remainder filled in from reference TRBV30 and TRBJ2-7): SQTIHQWPATLVQPVGSPLSLECTVEGTSNPNLYWYRQAAGRGLQLLFYSVGIGQISSEVPQNLSASRPQDRQFILSSKKLLLSDSGFYLCAWRDSSYEQYFGPGTRLTVT.

As DNA, the CDR3 is TGTGCCAGCAGTGAATTAGGGGGAGTCGGGTACACCTTC. Its protein is CASSELGGVGYTF. The chain couples TRBV6-1 to TRBJ1-2; a weak D match, TRBD1 (6 bases). The V gene's germline CDR1 is MNHNS and CDR2 SASEGT. The V end lost 2 bases, the J end lost 11 bases, and 15 bases lay between the germline ends. This CDR3 contains 13 residues.

The CDR3 reads CASSQATRVGELFF. In DNA form, the CDR3 reads TGCGCCAGCAGCCAAGCAACCAGGGTAGGGGAGCTGTTTTTT. V is TRBV4-1 and J is TRBJ2-2; D is possibly TRBD1 (5 bases). V was cut by 1 base and J by 8 bases, with 11 bases left in between. CDR3 length: 14 residues. From germline, CDR1 is MGHRA and CDR2 YSYEKL.

The chain links TRBV28 to TRBJ1-4; 11 nucleotides line up with TRBD1. This CDR3 has 17 residues. With 4 bases clipped from V and 8 bases from J, the junction kept 12 bases outside the gene matches. The germline V gene has CDR1 MDHEN and CDR2 SYDVKM. The CDR3 DNA follows: TGTGCCAGCAGTTCTGGGACAGGGGGGTTTCTTCAGGAAAAACTGTTTTTT. Protein: CASSSGTGGFLQEKLFF. The whole variable domain, filled in from reference TRBV28 and TRBJ1-4, reads DVKVTQSSRYLVKRTGEKVFLECVQDMDHENMFWYRQDPGLGLRLIYFSYDVKMKEKGDIPEGYSVSREKKERFSLILESASTNQTSMYLCASSSGTGGFLQEKLFFGSGTQLSVL.

The CDR3 protein is CASSQGSSASQFF. The CDR3 DNA reads as TGTGCCAGCAGCCAAGGTAGCTCGGCGTCCCAGTTCTTC. V usage is TRBV3-1 (or the pseudogene TRBV3-2) and J usage is TRBJ2-1; no clear D gene. Germline V lookup: CDR1 LGHDT, CDR2 YNNKEL (reference sequence). V was cut by 1 base and J by 13 bases, with 14 bases left in between. The CDR3 loop spans 13 amino acids.

The chain has TRBV5-1 and TRBJ1-6; D remains unclear. This CDR3 has 15 amino acids. In germline, CDR1 is SGHRS, CDR2 YFSETQ. Trimming removed 0 bases at V and 0 bases at J, with 4 bases between. CDR3 bases: TGCGCCAGCAGCTTGGAGCACTCCTATAATTCACCCCTCCACTTT. Translation: CASSLEHSYNSPLHF.

This clone appeared a single time. The J gene is TRBJ2-1, the V gene TRBV11-2; TRBD2 matches 13 bases. The length of the CDR3 is 16 residues. The V gene end was trimmed by 4 bases and the J gene end by 7 bases; junction bases not matched to a gene: 7. Germline CDR1 SGHAT, CDR2 FQNNGV. The CDR3 reads CASSSGTSGASNEQFF. The DNA of the CDR3 is TGTGCCAGCAGCTCAGGGACTAGCGGGGCGAGTAATGAGCAGTTCTTC.

V usage is TRBV29-1 and J usage is TRBJ2-6; D gene uncertain. The CDR3 covers 14 residues. Germline CDR1 and CDR2: SQVTM and ANQGSEA. V lost 3 bases and J 0 bases, leaving 6 bases between the germline ends. The CDR3 spells CSVDSHSGANVLTF. CDR3 coding DNA: TGCAGCGTTGATAGTCACTCTGGGGCCAACGTCCTGACTTTC.

This clone was seen a few times. This rearrangement joins TRBV6-6 to TRBJ1-5; 9 nucleotides line up with TRBD1. CDR3 size: 15 residues. Trimming removed 6 bases from V and 4 bases from J; junction bases left unmatched: 7. The germline V gene has CDR1 MNHNY and CDR2 SVGAGI (reference sequence). The CDR3 DNA follows: TGTGCCAGCAGGGAGGGACAGGGCATGAATCAGCCCCAGCATTTT. Its translation is CASREGQGMNQPQHF.

The chain is built from TRBV3-1 (or the pseudogene TRBV3-2) and TRBJ2-7; D may be TRBD2 (5 bases). CDR3 size: 15 residues. V lost 4 bases, J lost 6 bases, and 19 bases lay in between. The germline gives CDR1 LGHDT, CDR2 YNNKEL (reference sequence). The CDR3 loop is CASSRGPSLTGEQYF. CDR3 DNA: TGTGCCAGCAGCCGCGGGCCGTCCCTTACGGGCGAGCAGTACTTC.

The CDR3 nucleotides read TGCAGCGGTGGGGCCGTGGCGCAAGAGACCCAGTACTTC. Its translation is CSGGAVAQETQYF. The chain couples TRBV29-1 to TRBJ2-5; possible D gene TRBD1, 5 bases. The CDR3 sequence is 13 residues long. CDR1 SQVTM and CDR2 ANQGSEA come from the germline V gene. Trimming cost V 7 bases and J 2 bases, with 14 bases left between them. Full variable domain (rest looked up from reference TRBV29-1 and TRBJ2-5): SAVISQKPSRDICQRGTSLTIQCQVDSQVTMMFWYRQQPGQSLTLIATANQGSEATYESGFVIDKFPISRPNLTFSTLTVSNMSPEDSSIYLCSGGAVAQETQYFGPGTRLLVL.

The rearrangement links TRBV11-2 to TRBJ2-7, with 13 bases lining up with TRBD2. Trimming removed 3 bases from V and 2 bases from J; junction bases left unmatched: 1. This CDR3 is built from 15 residues. Germline V CDR1 and CDR2: SGHAT, FQNNGV. The CDR3 nucleotides read TGTGCCAGCAGCTTTGGACTAGCGGGAGCCTACGAGCAGTACTTC. It translates to CASSFGLAGAYEQYF.